This TCR beta chain was identified in a study of beta chain features in type 1 diabetes. Since all of the isolated RNA was reverse transcribed, expressed TCRB transcripts were what got sequenced. Regulatory, naive and central memory T cell samples averaged around 3.6 million reads. Method: immunoSEQ multiplex PCR; TCRdb's copy keeps in-frame clones and lacks some. The sample has about 660,000 clones, over 12% seen once. With 7 bases clipped from V and 7 bases from J, the junction kept 7 bases outside the gene matches. This CDR3 spans 13 amino acids. Germline assignment: CDR1 SEHNR and CDR2 FQNEAQ (reference sequence). Broader study findings: Shortening of TCRB CDR3s, moderate but significant, appeared in all four CD4+ subsets of Type 1 diabetes patients.

With regard to this clone: The target antigen is unknown.

The TCR sequence derives from a man aged 18-30 years with type 1 diabetes. The rearrangement links TRBV7-9 to TRBJ2-1; 7 positions match TRBD2. The specimen was naive CD4+ T cells from blood. The CDR3 DNA follows: TGTGCCAGCACCCTACTAGCGCTTAATGAGCAGTTCTTC. This translates into CASTLLALNEQFF.